One sample yielded the 26 T cell receptor beta chains listed below, sequenced in a study of cytomegalovirus exposure and HLA in healthy donors. PCR involved 60 Vbeta and 13 Jbeta primers. Measured with immunoSEQ multiplex PCR; TCRdb has only the in-frame clones, and not every one. The data show about 130,000 clones, about 80% seen once. Sequenced material: PBMCs. The source of these receptors is a woman aged 40 to 50 in good health and CMV-seronegative.

The chain couples TRBV18 to TRBJ2-5; possible D gene TRBD2, 6 bases. This CDR3 has 13 residues. The germline gives CDR1 KGHSH, CDR2 LQKENI. V gave up 3 bases and J gave up 4 bases, with 9 bases separating them. The CDR3 region is CASSPPEGETQYF. In DNA form, the CDR3 reads TGTGCCAGCTCACCCCCGGAGGGAGAGACCCAGTACTTC. Using reference TRBV18 and TRBJ2-5 for the parts outside the CDR3, the full variable domain is NAGVMQNPRHLVRRRGQEARLRCSPMKGHSHVYWYRQLPEEGLKFMVYLQKENIIDESGMPKERFSAEFPKEGPSILRIQQVVRGDSAAYFCASSPPEGETQYFGPGTRLLVL.

V is TRBV6-6 and J is TRBJ1-2; 8 nucleotides align to TRBD1. Losses at the gene ends were 2 bases for V and 8 bases for J; bases not matched to a gene: 10. This CDR3 is 15 amino acids long. Germline V gene lookup returns CDR1 MNHNY and CDR2 SVGAGI (reference sequence). The DNA for the CDR3 is TGTGCCAGCAGTTACGCCCCGGACAGGGCTCGAGGCTACACCTTC. This codes for CASSYAPDRARGYTF.

The J gene is TRBJ1-4, the V gene TRBV28; possibly TRBD1 for D (5 bases). There are 14 residues in the CDR3. Germline CDR1 and CDR2: MDHEN and SYDVKM. V gave up 3 bases and J gave up 7 bases, with 12 bases separating them. The CDR3 protein is CASSLGGAGEKLFF. The CDR3 coding sequence is TGTGCCAGCAGTTTGGGAGGGGCGGGTGAAAAACTGTTTTTT. Supplemented by reference TRBV28 and TRBJ1-4, the full variable domain reads DVKVTQSSRYLVKRTGEKVFLECVQDMDHENMFWYRQDPGLGLRLIYFSYDVKMKEKGDIPEGYSVSREKKERFSLILESASTNQTSMYLCASSLGGAGEKLFFGSGTQLSVL.

The chain recombines TRBV10-3 with TRBJ2-3, with 8 bases matching TRBD2. The trim removed 5 bases at V and 0 bases at J, leaving 4 bases unmatched. Germline CDR1 and CDR2: ENHRY and SYGVKD. The CDR3 loop spans 15 amino acids. CDR3 DNA sequence: TGTGCCATCAGTCAGCGGGAGTCTAGCACAGATACGCAGTATTTT. Its translation: CAISQRESSTDTQYF.

The rearrangement joins TRBV2 to TRBJ2-5, with D hard to call. The V and J ends lost 4 bases and 4 bases respectively, with 10 bases between them. Germline-derived CDR1 and CDR2 are SNHLY and FYNNEI. The CDR3 has 13 residues. This chain's CDR3 is CASSGSGGETQYF. The CDR3 coding sequence is TGTGCCAGCAGTGGATCCGGCGGAGAGACCCAGTACTTC.

V gene TRBV7-8 combines with J gene TRBJ1-5; TRBD1 matches at 7 bases. V trimming: 5 bases; J trimming: 0 bases; junction bases outside the gene matches: 7. CDR3 length equals 16 residues. The germline V gene encodes CDR1 SGHVS and CDR2 FQNEAQ. The DNA for the CDR3 is TGTGCCAGCAGCCTTGAGGGGGCTTATAGCAATCAGCCCCAGCATTTT. Its translation is CASSLEGAYSNQPQHF. Supplemented by reference TRBV7-8 and TRBJ1-5, the full variable domain reads GAGVSQSPRYKVAKRGQDVALRCDPISGHVSLFWYQQALGQGPEFLTYFQNEAQLDKSGLPSDRFFAERPEGSVSTLKIQRTQQEDSAVYLCASSLEGAYSNQPQHFGDGTRLSIL.

The rearrangement links TRBV9 to TRBJ2-5; weak D call: TRBD2 (6 bases). CDR1 and CDR2 from the germline V gene are SGDLS and YYNGEE. V was clipped by 0 bases and J by 4 bases, with 10 bases between them. The CDR3 sequence is 14 residues long. The CDR3 nucleotides read TGTGCCAGCAGCGTAGCGGTGGGGGGAGAGACCCAGTACTTC. Translating it yields CASSVAVGGETQYF.

This chain joins TRBV9 and TRBJ1-1; no clear D gene. The V and J ends lost 2 bases and 1 base respectively, with 15 bases between them. There are 16 residues in the CDR3. The germline V gene encodes CDR1 SGDLS and CDR2 YYNGEE. CDR3 DNA sequence: TGTGCCAGCAGCGTTTACCCCAAACCCGGGAACACTGAAGCTTTCTTT. Translation: CASSVYPKPGNTEAFF.

This sequence joins TRBV7-9 and TRBJ2-2; D is perhaps TRBD1 (5 bases). V was cut by 2 bases and J by 0 bases, with 7 bases left in between. CDR1 is SEHNR, CDR2 FQNEAQ, per germline (reference sequence). The CDR3 length is 15 residues. The CDR3 sequence is CASSLPDTNTGELFF. In DNA, the CDR3 is TGTGCCAGCAGCTTACCGGACACGAACACCGGGGAGCTGTTTTTT.

This rearrangement joins TRBV7-2 to TRBJ1-2; 8 bases are a match to TRBD1. CDR1 and CDR2 from the germline V gene are SGHTA and FQGNSA. With 3 bases clipped from V and 8 bases from J, the junction kept 11 bases outside the gene matches. The CDR3 sequence is 15 residues long. CDR3 sequence (DNA): TGTGCCAGCAGCTTGGAATCCAGGGGGCTACGAGGCTACACCTTC. This translates into CASSLESRGLRGYTF.

In its sample, this clone was seen a few times. At one boundary the junction diverges from the germline segment, which might be a read error. The chain links TRBV6-6 to TRBJ2-3; D is possibly TRBD2 (6 bases). Germline CDR1 MNHNY, CDR2 SVGAGI (reference sequence). The CDR3 is made up of 13 amino acids. The CDR3 loop is CASSYESGTLLHF. The CDR3 coding sequence is TGTGCCAGCAGTTACGAATCCGGGACTCTCTTACATTTT.

The chain has TRBV11-2 and TRBJ2-2, with TRBD2 as a possible D gene (5 bases). The CDR3 consists of 17 residues. Germline values: CDR1 SGHAT, CDR2 FQNNGV. V lost 5 bases to trimming and J lost 6 bases, with 22 bases between them. The CDR3 here is CASSPLSFGLYPGELFF. The CDR3 bases are TGTGCCAGCAGCCCCCTTAGTTTCGGACTGTACCCCGGGGAGCTGTTTTTT.

The V and J genes are TRBV10-3 and TRBJ1-2; D possibly corresponds to TRBD1 (6 bases). Germline V gene sequence: CDR1 ENHRY, CDR2 SYGVKD. The V end lost 4 bases, the J end lost 3 bases, and 9 bases lay between the germline ends. The CDR3 covers 13 residues. The chain's CDR3 is CAISARGYYGYTF. In nucleotides, the CDR3 is TGTGCCATCAGTGCCAGGGGATACTATGGCTACACCTTC.

The chain combines TRBV6-5 with TRBJ2-1; perhaps TRBD1 as D (6 bases). Looked up from germline, CDR1 is MNHEY and CDR2 is SVGAGI. The CDR3 is 15 amino acids. Trimming cost V 4 bases and J 5 bases, with 15 bases left between them. The CDR3: CASSLGQLLNNEQFF. In nucleotides, the CDR3 is TGTGCCAGCAGTTTAGGACAGCTTCTCAACAATGAGCAGTTCTTC.

This chain's CDR3 is CASSRTGELFF. The CDR3 nucleotides are TGTGCCAGCAGTCGGACCGGGGAGCTGTTTTTT. The chain links TRBV6-5 to TRBJ2-2; D is unresolved. The CDR3 has 11 residues. Germline CDR1 and CDR2: MNHEY and SVGAGI. V was trimmed by 5 bases and J by 5 bases, leaving 3 bases between them.

The V call is TRBV2, the J call TRBJ1-2; 9 bases line up with TRBD1. Germline V lookup: CDR1 SNHLY, CDR2 FYNNEI. V shed 3 bases and J 4 bases; nucleotides not matched to a gene: 6. The CDR3 contains 15 residues. The CDR3 protein is CASSDETGGVYGYTF. The CDR3 DNA reads as TGTGCCAGCAGTGACGAGACAGGGGGGGTCTATGGCTACACCTTC.

The V and J genes are TRBV9 and TRBJ2-2, with 7 bases that match TRBD2. The CDR3 sequence is 14 residues long. The trim removed 4 bases at V and 5 bases at J, leaving 5 bases unmatched. CDR1 and CDR2 (germline): SGDLS, YYNGEE. CDR3 sequence: CASSSSGGTGELFF. The CDR3 DNA reads as TGTGCCAGCAGCTCCTCGGGAGGAACCGGGGAGCTGTTTTTT.

This chain uses TRBV7-9 with TRBJ1-2, with TRBD1 identical over 7 bases. Trimming at V came to 4 bases and at J to 2 bases, leaving 4 bases not matched to a gene. The CDR3 contains 14 residues. CDR1 and CDR2 (germline): SEHNR, FQNEAQ (reference sequence). DNA for the CDR3: TGTGCCAGCAGCTCCACAGGGGTGAACTATGGCTACACCTTC. Amino acid sequence: CASSSTGVNYGYTF.

V is TRBV12-2 and J is TRBJ1-4; TRBD1, the table's D call, was not compared with the DNA. TRBV12-2 is a listed pseudogene. There are 12 residues in the CDR3. This CDR3 is CASRLGREQLFF. As DNA, the CDR3 is TGTGCAAGTCGCCTTGGGCGAGAGCAACTGTTTTTT.

The chain carries TRBV7-2 and TRBJ1-6; no firm D call. The V gene's germline CDR1 is SGHTA and CDR2 FQGNSA. This CDR3 spans 14 amino acids. Deletions cut 10 bases from V and 7 bases from J, with 17 bases between. The CDR3: CATRSTRVNSPLHF. The CDR3 DNA is TGTGCCACCAGATCTACTAGGGTCAATTCACCCCTCCACTTT.

The V gene is TRBV4-1, the J gene TRBJ2-7; 7 nucleotides line up with TRBD2. Germline trimming cut 0 bases from V and 3 bases from J; bases unmatched to any gene: 5. This CDR3 has 15 amino acids. Germline CDR1 and CDR2: MGHRA and YSYEKL. The chain's CDR3 is CASSQDGLADYEQYF. CDR3 nucleotides: TGCGCCAGCAGCCAAGATGGGCTAGCGGACTACGAGCAGTACTTC.

This clone was counted only a few times. The chain is built from TRBV5-6 and TRBJ1-5; 8 nucleotides align to TRBD1. With 2 bases clipped from V and 4 bases from J, the junction kept 5 bases outside the gene matches. The CDR3 length is 15 residues. Germline V CDR1 and CDR2: SGHDT, YYEEEE. The DNA of the CDR3 is TGTGCCAGCAGCTTTCAGGGGGCAACTAATCAGCCCCAGCATTTT. It codes for CASSFQGATNQPQHF.

This clone was counted only a few times. The rearrangement uses TRBV5-1 and TRBJ2-7; 12 nucleotides match TRBD2. This CDR3 is 16 amino acids long. The germline CDR1 and CDR2 sequences are SGHRS and YFSETQ. The junction had 5 bases not matched to a gene; V was cut back by 4 bases and J by 0 bases. The CDR3 region is CASSPGLAGSSYEQYF. CDR3 DNA sequence: TGCGCCAGCAGCCCCGGACTAGCGGGAAGCTCCTACGAGCAGTACTTC.

The chain has TRBV7-6 and TRBJ2-7; 7 bases fit TRBD1. V shed 2 bases and J 2 bases; nucleotides not matched to a gene: 6. The CDR3 runs 15 residues. Germline-derived CDR1 and CDR2 are SGHVS and FNYEAQ. In DNA form, the CDR3 reads TGTGCCAGCAGCTTATTACCGGGACAGACCTACGAGCAGTACTTC. It translates to CASSLLPGQTYEQYF.

The V call is TRBV2, the J call TRBJ2-2; a weak D match, TRBD2 (7 bases). Trimming took off 11 bases at V and 2 bases at J, with 15 bases between the two ends. CDR3 length: 14 residues. Germline CDR1 and CDR2: SNHLY and FYNNEI. The CDR3 sequence is CALGGGANTGELFF. The CDR3 DNA is TGTGCCCTCGGAGGGGGGGCCAACACCGGGGAGCTGTTTTTT.

This clone was seen once. This chain connects TRBV27 to TRBJ2-2; D is undetermined. Germline CDR1 is MNHEY and CDR2 is SMNVEV (reference sequence). V gave up 6 bases and J gave up 5 bases, with 10 bases separating them. The CDR3 totals 13 residues. In DNA, the CDR3 is TGTGCCAGCAGACTAACCGGGACCGGGGAGCTGTTTTTT. Protein: CASRLTGTGELFF.